The sequence of this TCR beta chain was determined in a study of blood T cell repertoires in COVID-19. Study information: The origin of the acute and convalescent COVID-19 samples was the United States, Italy and Spain.

In germline, CDR1 is KGHSH, CDR2 LQKENI. The CDR3 has 14 residues. V was trimmed by 2 bases and J by 6 bases, leaving 13 bases between them. Methods used by the authors: Estimation of nucleated cell counts relied on the amplification of reference gene primers. The table came from immunoSEQ multiplex PCR; TCRdb's copy has only in-frame clones and leaves some out. V and J calls and clone size come straight from that table; D and trimming were deduced from the DNA. The table lists over 100,000 clones, roughly 85% of them singletons. Sequencing was done on a sample of peripheral blood. The chain couples TRBV18 to TRBJ1-2; no clear D gene. This clonotype was sampled from a woman aged 60-75 years with acute or convalescent COVID-19. The CDR3 sequence: CASSPDQQMDGYTF. In DNA form, the CDR3 reads TGTGCCAGCTCACCAGATCAACAGATGGATGGCTACACCTTC.